Listed below are T cell receptor beta chains from one sample, sequenced in a study of identical twins. TCRdb processed the 5' RACE reads anew with MiXCR; each CDR3 protein has one entry. The sample has 200,000 to 250,000 distinct CDR3 sequences, under 10% seen once. These sequences were also reported in another study, on yellow fever vaccine responses in identical twins.

The sample consisted of memory (CD45RO+) T cells sorted from blood. The receptors here all came from a woman in her late teens or twenties in good health. CDR3s include the opening cysteine and the closing phenylalanine or tryptophan. D genes are given only for firm matches. Rows give clone size only sometimes, using once, few, many, or a class for an expanded clone.

clone size	D gene	J gene	V gene	CDR3 DNA	CDR3 protein
-	TRBD1	TRBJ2-3	TRBV18	TGTGCCAGCTCACCACAGGGGGCCCAAGATACGCAGTATTTT	CASSPQGAQDTQYF
-	-	TRBJ2-5	TRBV5-4	TGTGCCAGCAGCTTGGATGGTAGAGAAGAGACCCAGTACTTC	CASSLDGREETQYF
many	TRBD1	TRBJ1-5	TRBV5-6	TGTGCCAGCAGCTTTGGGGACAGGGAGGATCAGCCCCAGCATTTT	CASSFGDREDQPQHF
few	-	TRBJ2-1	TRBV7-2	TGTGCCAGCAGCTTAGACCCTGTCCCTTCCCGGGGTCTGTTCTTC	CASSLDPVPSRGLFF
-	-	TRBJ2-7	TRBV5-1	TGCGCCAGCAGCTTGGCCATCAGGGCCTACGAGCAGTACTTC	CASSLAIRAYEQYF
-	-	TRBJ1-1	TRBV7-9	TGTGCCAGCAGGCCCGGTATGGGGAACACTGAAGCTTTCTTT	CASRPGMGNTEAFF
few	TRBD2	TRBJ2-7	TRBV18	TGTGCCAGCTCACCCCCCCGTGGGAGCGGGGGAACCTACGAGCAGTACTTC	CASSPPRGSGGTYEQYF
few	-	TRBJ1-6	TRBV25-1	TGTGCCAGCAGTGATGGGGACGGGACTTCACCCCTCCACTTT	CASSDGDGTSPLHF
-	TRBD2	TRBJ2-1	TRBV7-2	TGTGCCGGAGCGGGAGGCGTCTACAATGAGCAGTTCTTC	CAGAGGVYNEQFF
many	-	TRBJ2-3	TRBV20-1	TGCAGTGCAGATCGCAGGGGAACAGATACGCAGTATTTT	CSADRRGTDTQYF
many	TRBD1	TRBJ2-1	TRBV20-1	TGCAGTGCTACATGGACAGGGGGGAAAGGTAATGAGCAGTTCTTC	CSATWTGGKGNEQFF
few	-	TRBJ1-1	TRBV3-1	TGTGCCAGCAGCCATAAGGAAATGAACACTGAAGCTTTCTTT	CASSHKEMNTEAFF
-	TRBD1	TRBJ1-2	TRBV6-1	TGTGCCAGCAGTCCCCTGACAGGGAGGGGCTACACCTTC	CASSPLTGRGYTF
many	-	TRBJ2-1	TRBV5-1	TGCGCCAGCAGACCCGGACAGAATTACAATGAGCAGTTCTTC	CASRPGQNYNEQFF
-	TRBD2	TRBJ2-3	TRBV28	TGTGCCAGCAGTTTTCTGGGGGGGGTGGAAGATACGCAGTATTTT	CASSFLGGVEDTQYF
-	TRBD2	TRBJ2-7	TRBV28	TGTGCCAGCAGTTTAACTAGCGGAACCACCTACGAGCAGTACTTC	CASSLTSGTTYEQYF
many	-	TRBJ1-2	TRBV29-1	TGCAGCGTTGATAGGCCAAACTATGGCTACACCTTC	CSVDRPNYGYTF
few	-	TRBJ2-7	TRBV6-2/TRBV6-3	TGTGCCAGCACCGAAATGCCATACTACGAGCAGTACTTC	CASTEMPYYEQYF
few	-	TRBJ2-7	TRBV3-1	TGTGCCAGCAGCCAACCCGGGGGCTACGAGCAGTACTTC	CASSQPGGYEQYF
-	-	TRBJ1-6	TRBV7-8	TGTGCCAGCAGCTTAAGCTCGGTGGGAAGTTCACCCCTCCACTTT	CASSLSSVGSSPLHF
few	-	TRBJ1-4	TRBV12-3/TRBV12-4	TGTGCCAGCAGTTTCTTCGTCAGGGGAGCCCGAATCGAAAAACTGTTTTTT	CASSFFVRGARIEKLFF
many	-	TRBJ2-4	TRBV4-2	TGTGCCAGCAGCCAAGACCCCGGGACGCAATCCGGAGACATTCAGTACTTC	CASSQDPGTQSGDIQYF
few	TRBD2	TRBJ2-1	TRBV28	TGTGCCAGCAGTTCCACGACTAGCGGGAGGGAGCAGTTCTTC	CASSSTTSGREQFF
few	-	TRBJ1-6	TRBV6-1	TGTGCCAGCAGGACGCTAAAAGCGGGGCAGGAATACTCGCGGGCCCACTTT	CASRTLKAGQEYSRAHF
-	-	TRBJ2-1	TRBV6-4	TGTGCCAGCAGTGACTCGATCAATGAGCAGTTCTTC	CASSDSINEQFF
few	-	TRBJ2-7	TRBV2	TGTGCCAGCAGTGTGACGGTATCAAACGAGCAGTACTTC	CASSVTVSNEQYF
few	-	TRBJ2-7	TRBV6-1	TGTGCCAGCAGTGAAGCCTTCGGGACAAGCAGTTACGAGCAGTACTTC	CASSEAFGTSSYEQYF
many	-	TRBJ2-1	TRBV24-1	TGTGCCACCAGTGACGGCCTAACACGCGGCGGTAATGAGCAGTTCTTC	CATSDGLTRGGNEQFF
-	TRBD1	TRBJ2-4	TRBV7-6	TGTGCCAGCAGCCCCCTTGGACAGGGGGACAAAAACATTCAGTACTTC	CASSPLGQGDKNIQYF
few	-	TRBJ2-5	TRBV25-1	TGTGCCAGCAGTGACAGGGACGAGACCCAGTACTTC	CASSDRDETQYF
many	-	TRBJ2-3	TRBV4-1	TGCGCCAGCAGCCAAGAGGTGACTAGCACAGATACGCAGTATTTT	CASSQEVTSTDTQYF